A selection of T cell receptor beta chains follows, all from one sample in a study of blood T cell repertoires in COVID-19. Assay used: immunoSEQ multiplex PCR; TCRdb lists only in-frame clones, some missing. The sample includes fewer than 250,000 clones, approximately 89% of them seen just once. Sequencing was performed on PBMCs or T cells enriched from blood (not recorded which). These receptors came from a woman in her twenties or thirties who had been exposed to COVID-19. Both conserved end residues are part of each CDR3. The D gene is left open where the match is weak. Clone size, where shown, is once, few, many, or a class for clones that have expanded.

J	V	size	D	DNA	CDR3
TRBJ1-1	TRBV7-9	-	TRBD1	TGTGCCAGCAGCAACCCGACAGGGGTGAACACTGAAGCTTTCTTT	CASSNPTGVNTEAFF
TRBJ1-2	TRBV2	-	-	TGTGCCAGCAGTGAAGCGCTGGGAGGGAGCTATGGCTACACCTTC	CASSEALGGSYGYTF
TRBJ2-1	TRBV19	-	TRBD2	TGTGCCAGTAACTTCGGACTAGCGGGCACCTACAATGAGCAGTTCTTC	CASNFGLAGTYNEQFF
TRBJ2-2	TRBV7-8	once	-	TGTGCCAGCAGCCGAGGACTTGTAGGGAGTTGGGACACCGGGGAGCTGTTTTTT	CASSRGLVGSWDTGELFF
TRBJ2-3	TRBV7-8	-	-	TGTGCCAGCAGCTTACGAGTCAGGTTGACAGATACGCAGTATTTT	CASSLRVRLTDTQYF
TRBJ2-3	TRBV2	-	-	TGTGCCAGCAGTGAATCTCCTAGGGGAGATACGCAGTATTTT	CASSESPRGDTQYF
TRBJ1-5	TRBV2	-	-	TGTGCCAGCAGTGACCTCGAAGGAGGGACTAGCAATCAGCCCCAGCATTTT	CASSDLEGGTSNQPQHF
TRBJ1-5	TRBV2	-	-	TGTGCCAGCAGGACAGATTCCCAGCCCCAGCATTTT	CASRTDSQPQHF
TRBJ1-2	TRBV19	once	TRBD1	TGTGCCAGTAGTATATCCCAGGGGGCAAACTATGGCTACACCTTC	CASSISQGANYGYTF
TRBJ2-5	TRBV6-5	-	TRBD2	TGTGCCCCCCGGGCGGGGGGCGAGGAGACCCAGTACTTC	CAPRAGGEETQYF
TRBJ2-1	TRBV5-1	few	TRBD2	TGCGCCAGCAGTCTCAACCCGGGACTAGCGAATTACAATGAGCAGTTCTTC	CASSLNPGLANYNEQFF
TRBJ2-3	TRBV29-1	-	-	TGCAGCGGGGGACGGGGGAGAGCAGATACGCAGTATTTT	CSGGRGRADTQYF
TRBJ1-1	TRBV10-1	once	TRBD1	TGCGCCAGCAGCCCAAGACAGGGGGCAACTGAAGCTTTCTTT	CASSPRQGATEAFF
TRBJ2-7	TRBV19	-	TRBD2	TGTGCCAGTAGTCCACGGACTAGCGGGAAGACCTACGAGCAGTACTTC	CASSPRTSGKTYEQYF
TRBJ2-3	TRBV19	-	TRBD2	TGTGCCAGTAGTCGAATAGCGGGTAGCACAGATACGCAGTATTTT	CASSRIAGSTDTQYF
TRBJ2-3	TRBV13	-	TRBD2	TGTGCCAGCAGCTTACAGGCTAGCGGGGGGGATACGCAGTATTTT	CASSLQASGGDTQYF
TRBJ2-5	TRBV29-1	-	-	TGCAGCGTGCCGGACGGAGGAGAAGAGACCCAGTACTTC	CSVPDGGEETQYF
TRBJ2-5	TRBV29-1	-	-	TGCAGCGTTGAACCTCGTTCTAAAGAGACCCAGTACTTC	CSVEPRSKETQYF
TRBJ2-1	TRBV11-2	-	TRBD2	TGTGCCAGCAGCTCCACCCCTAGCGGGGGGGAGCAGTTCTTC	CASSSTPSGGEQFF
TRBJ2-4	TRBV30	-	TRBD1	TGTGCCTGGAAGGGGGACAGTGTTCTTGGTAGTGTTCAGTACTTC	CAWKGDSVLGSVQYF
TRBJ2-1	TRBV19	-	TRBD1	TGTGCCAGTAGTTTGGACAGGGGTTTTTCAAATGAGCAGTTCTTC	CASSLDRGFSNEQFF
TRBJ1-2	TRBV5-1	-	TRBD1	TGCGCCAGCAGCACCGGGGACAGGGTTTATGGCTACACCTTC	CASSTGDRVYGYTF
TRBJ2-4	TRBV4-2	once	TRBD2	TGTGCCAGCAGCCACCCCCCATGGCGGGAGAAAAAAAACATTCAGTACTTC	CASSHPPWREKKNIQYF
TRBJ2-2	TRBV27	-	TRBD2	TGTGCCAGCAGTTTATCGACTTCCGGGTGGGGACTAACCGGGGAGCTGTTTTTT	CASSLSTSGWGLTGELFF
TRBJ2-7	TRBV6-6	-	-	TGTGCCAGCAGTTATGGGCCGCGCGTCGAGCAGTACTTC	CASSYGPRVEQYF
TRBJ1-5	TRBV19	few	-	TGTGCCAGTACCCTCACAGGGTATAGCAATCAGCCCCAGCATTTT	CASTLTGYSNQPQHF
TRBJ2-7	TRBV5-1	-	-	TGCGCCAGCAGCTTGCTGGTCAGCTCCTACGAGCAGTACTTC	CASSLLVSSYEQYF
TRBJ2-1	TRBV29-1	-	TRBD2	TGCAGCGTTGGTGGTATTGGCGGGAGAAGGGATGAGCAGTTCTTC	CSVGGIGGRRDEQFF
TRBJ2-3	TRBV4-1	-	TRBD1	TGCGCCAGCAGCCCCGTGGGACAGGGGGCGGGTGATACGCAGTATTTT	CASSPVGQGAGDTQYF
TRBJ1-2	TRBV24-1	-	-	TGTGCCACCAGTGATCACCCAGGAGGCTACACCTTC	CATSDHPGGYTF
TRBJ1-4	TRBV1	-	-	TGCACCAGCAGCCACCCGGACAGAGTAGATGAAAAACTGTTTTTT	CTSSHPDRVDEKLFF
TRBJ2-1	TRBV5-1	-	-	TGCGCCAGCAGCCCCGACTACTTCTACAATGAGCAGTTCTTC	CASSPDYFYNEQFF
TRBJ2-5	TRBV19	-	-	TGTGCCAGTAGTAAATCCGACAGGCAAGAGACCCAGTACTTC	CASSKSDRQETQYF
TRBJ2-3	TRBV9	-	TRBD1	TGTGCCAGCAGCGCGGGACAGGGTACAGATACGCAGTATTTT	CASSAGQGTDTQYF
TRBJ2-3	TRBV2	-	TRBD2	TGTGCCAGCGGGAGGGCCTGGGGGGCAGATACGCAGTATTTT	CASGRAWGADTQYF
TRBJ1-2	TRBV28	-	-	TGTGCCAGCAGTTTAATTCAGGGGAACTATGGCTACACCTTC	CASSLIQGNYGYTF
TRBJ2-5	TRBV28	-	-	TGTGCCAGCAGTTTAGACCAGGTGGAGACCCAGTACTTC	CASSLDQVETQYF
TRBJ1-5	TRBV5-1	-	-	TGCGCCAGCAGCTTGGGAGCCGGGCAGCCCCAGCATTTT	CASSLGAGQPQHF
TRBJ2-7	TRBV27	-	-	TGTGCCAGCAGTTTATCGGTCGCAGCCTACGAGCAGTACTTC	CASSLSVAAYEQYF
TRBJ2-1	TRBV19	-	-	TGTGCCAGCCGAACCAGGGCCAGCTCCTACAATGAGCAGTTCTTC	CASRTRASSYNEQFF
TRBJ1-6	TRBV6-6	-	TRBD1	TGTGCCAGCAGTTTTCTCGGGACAGGGGCTAATTCACCCCTCCACTTT	CASSFLGTGANSPLHF
TRBJ2-1	TRBV10-2	-	-	TGCGCCAGCAGTGATACCGGTGAGCAGTTCTTC	CASSDTGEQFF
TRBJ2-7	TRBV27	-	TRBD1	TGTGCCAGCAGTACAGGGGGCGAGCAGTACTTC	CASSTGGEQYF
TRBJ1-4	TRBV19	-	-	TGTGCCAGTAGCCCACAGGGAACTAATGAAAAACTGTTTTTT	CASSPQGTNEKLFF
TRBJ1-1	TRBV30	few	TRBD1	TGTGCCTGGAGTGCGGACAGGGGCTGGGGCACTGAAGCTTTCTTT	CAWSADRGWGTEAFF
TRBJ1-2	TRBV2	-	TRBD1	TGTGCCAGCAGTACGGGACAGGGGAATGGCTACACCTTC	CASSTGQGNGYTF
TRBJ2-1	TRBV7-9	-	TRBD2	TGTGCCAGCAGCCCCCCCCGACTAGCGGGTATTAGCTCCTACAATGAGCAGTTCTTC	CASSPPRLAGISSYNEQFF
TRBJ2-2	TRBV12-5	-	TRBD2	TGTGCTAGTGGTTTGACTGCGCTAGCGGGCACGAACACCGGGGAGCTGTTTTTT	CASGLTALAGTNTGELFF
TRBJ1-2	TRBV5-1	once	TRBD1	TGCGCCAGCAGCTTGGGTCAGGGGGCTTCAGAGGATGGCTACACCTTC	CASSLGQGASEDGYTF
TRBJ2-1	TRBV19	-	TRBD2	TGTGCCATCGGGGGGGGGACTACAGTGAGTGAGCAGTTCTTC	CAIGGGTTVSEQFF